The next 14 T cell receptor beta chains were all read from a single sample in a study of shared clonotypes between healthy human individuals. Data came from immunoSEQ multiplex PCR; TCRdb stores just in-frame clones and leaves some out. The profile shows 2 million to 2.5 million clones, more than 80% of them singletons. Sequencing input: naive CD4+ T cells from PBMCs. The sample's subset: CD45RA+ positively selected. The source of these receptors is a man aged 18 to 35 in good health. Some clones in this sample may be carry-over from other donors' samples.

The chain recombines TRBV9 with TRBJ1-4; 9 positions agree with TRBD1. The CDR3 totals 15 residues. From germline, CDR1 is SGDLS and CDR2 YYNGEE. The junction had 8 bases not matched to a gene; V was cut back by 3 bases and J by 8 bases. The CDR3 coding sequence is TGTGCCAGCAGCGGACGTCCGGGACAGGGCGAAAAACTGTTTTTT. As protein: CASSGRPGQGEKLFF. Variable domain in full (rest from reference TRBV9 and TRBJ1-4): DSGVTQTPKHLITATGQRVTLRCSPRSGDLSVYWYQQSLDQGLQFLIQYYNGEERAKGNILERFSAQQFPDLHSELNLSSLELGDSALYFCASSGRPGQGEKLFFGSGTQLSVL.

The rearrangement links TRBV6-1 to TRBJ1-1; 8 bases are a match to TRBD1. This CDR3 spans 15 amino acids. The V and J ends lost 3 bases and 1 base, in that order; junction bases with no gene match: 4. Per germline, CDR1 MNHNS and CDR2 SASEGT. The DNA for the CDR3 is TGTGCCAGCAGTGACTTCAGGGGGCGGAACACTGAAGCTTTCTTT. Encoded protein: CASSDFRGRNTEAFF.

The rearrangement joins TRBV18 to TRBJ2-5, with TRBD2 matching 8 bases. CDR1 is KGHSH, CDR2 LQKENI, per germline. The CDR3 length is 15 residues. V was pared by 2 bases and J by 1 base, with 3 bases of the junction left unmatched. CDR3 sequence: CASSPTGTSQETQYF. The CDR3 DNA follows: TGTGCCAGCTCACCAACCGGGACTAGCCAAGAGACCCAGTACTTC.

The rearrangement links TRBV7-3 to TRBJ2-3, with a weak D call TRBD2 (6 bases). The CDR3 loop spans 17 amino acids. V shed 1 base and J shed 0 bases, with 14 bases lying between them. The germline CDR1 and CDR2 sequences are SGHTA and FQGTGA. The CDR3 nucleotides read TGTGCCAGCAGCTTAAGGGCACTAGCCTCTAGCACAGATACGCAGTATTTT. Encoded protein: CASSLRALASSTDTQYF.

The chain has TRBV7-9 and TRBJ2-3; TRBD2 might be the D (6 bases). This CDR3 has 17 residues. V dropped 5 bases and J dropped 1 base, with 19 bases sitting between them. Germline CDR1 and CDR2: SEHNR and FQNEAQ (reference sequence). The CDR3 DNA sequence: TGTGCCAGCAGCCCGCAGACTAGATTTGGCGGCACAGATACGCAGTATTTT. It codes for CASSPQTRFGGTDTQYF.

The chain carries TRBV7-8 and TRBJ2-3; D gene uncertain. Germline loops: CDR1 SGHVS, CDR2 FQNEAQ. Trimming took 5 bases from V and 0 from J, leaving 15 bases between them. The CDR3 spans 16 residues. The CDR3 DNA reads TGTGCCAGCAGCCGCATAGGACCGATTAGCACAGATACGCAGTATTTT. As protein: CASSRIGPISTDTQYF.

The chain combines TRBV27 with TRBJ1-4, with a possible D match to TRBD1 (5 bases). V lost 6 bases to trimming and J lost 7 bases, with 18 bases between them. In germline, CDR1 is MNHEY, CDR2 SMNVEV (reference sequence). The CDR3 is 15 residues long. The CDR3 DNA follows: TGTGCCAGCAGCTTAGTTTCCGGGGCTAGTGAAAAACTGTTTTTT. This codes for CASSLVSGASEKLFF.

The chain is built from TRBV9 and TRBJ2-7, with 7 bases lining up with TRBD2. This CDR3 has 13 amino acids. The V gene end was trimmed by 3 bases and the J gene end by 4 bases; junction bases not matched to a gene: 4. Germline loops: CDR1 SGDLS, CDR2 YYNGEE. The CDR3 sequence: CASSAGSGYEQYF. The DNA of the CDR3 is TGTGCCAGCAGCGCAGGTAGCGGGTACGAGCAGTACTTC.

V is TRBV10-3 and J is TRBJ1-1, with 12 positions matching TRBD1. CDR3 size: 15 residues. Unmatched junction bases numbered 2, after V lost 0 bases and J lost 6 bases. Germline values: CDR1 ENHRY, CDR2 SYGVKD. DNA of the CDR3: TGTGCCATCAGTGAGTCGGGACAGGGGGCTGCTGAAGCTTTCTTT. Amino acid sequence: CAISESGQGAAEAFF.

The chain carries TRBV7-9 and TRBJ2-5, with 12 bases identical to TRBD1. V lost 4 bases to trimming and J lost 5 bases; unmatched junction nucleotides: 17. The CDR3 has 19 residues. In germline, CDR1 is SEHNR, CDR2 FQNEAQ (reference sequence). In DNA form, the CDR3 reads TGTGCCAGCAGCTCCCGAGGTGGCGGGACAGGGGGCGCTTCGGAGACCCAGTACTTC. Translating gives CASSSRGGGTGGASETQYF. Combining the CDR3 with reference TRBV7-9 and TRBJ2-5 gives the whole variable domain DTGVSQNPRHKITKRGQNVTFRCDPISEHNRLYWYRQTLGQGPEFLTYFQNEAQLEKSRLLSDRFSAERPKGSFSTLEIQRTEQGDSAMYLCASSSRGGGTGGASETQYFGPGTRLLVL.

The gene calls are TRBV4-1 and TRBJ2-1; TRBD2 matches at 12 bases. Unmatched junction bases numbered 12, after V lost 3 bases and J lost 9 bases. CDR3 length: 17 amino acids. Germline lookup yields CDR1 MGHRA and CDR2 YSYEKL. The DNA for the CDR3 is TGCGCCAGCAGCCACCGTGGACTAGCGGGGAGAGGCGGTGAGCAGTTCTTC. Translated: CASSHRGLAGRGGEQFF.

The V and J genes are TRBV7-2 and TRBJ2-2, with unresolved D. Deletions cut 5 bases from V and 4 bases from J, with 11 bases between. CDR1 SGHTA and CDR2 FQGNSA come from the germline V gene. The CDR3 loop spans 14 amino acids. CDR3 sequence: CASSARRSTGELFF. As DNA, the CDR3 is TGTGCCAGCAGCGCCCGCCGCTCCACCGGGGAGCTGTTTTTT.

This rearrangement joins TRBV4-2 to TRBJ1-4; TRBD1 aligns across 7 bases. V lost 2 bases, J lost 3 bases, and 6 bases stayed unmatched. Per the germline V gene, CDR1 is LGHNA and CDR2 is YNFKEQ. The length of the CDR3 is 16 residues. As DNA, the CDR3 is TGTGCCAGCAGCCAAAGGGGTGACAGGGCTAATGAAAAACTGTTTTTT. This translates into CASSQRGDRANEKLFF.

The genes are TRBV27 and TRBJ2-3, with D maybe TRBD2 (5 bases). Germline V gene data show CDR1 as MNHEY and CDR2 as SMNVEV (reference sequence). The CDR3 covers 15 residues. The V and J ends lost 11 bases and 0 bases respectively, with 18 bases between them. CDR3 sequence reads: CACGMFSASTDTQYF. CDR3 DNA: TGTGCCTGTGGAATGTTTAGCGCTAGCACAGATACGCAGTATTTT.